This record concerns one T cell receptor (beta chain) sequence. Its antigen remains unknown. The same CDR3 also results from other DNA sequences found in this sample. This record comes from a study of shared clonotypes between healthy human individuals. Study at large: The plates for each donor numbered three CD4 naive, three CD4 memory, two CD8 naive and one CD8 memory.

Method: immunoSEQ multiplex PCR; TCRdb's copy keeps in-frame clones and lacks some. The sample contains 2 million to 3 million clones, approximately 94% of which appear only once. General study findings and limits: Memory subsets generally showed smaller estimated richness than naive subsets did. Investigators collected only blood, and repertoires in tissues likely differ.

Germline V lookup: CDR1 MDHEN, CDR2 SYDVKM. The V segment lost 6 bases and the J segment 4 bases; nucleotides outside the gene matches: 7. This CDR3 is built from 15 residues. The material sequenced was naive CD4+ T cells from PBMCs. Subset of the sample: CD45RA+ positively selected. This clonotype was sampled from a man younger than 35 in good health. Some clones in this sample may be carry-over from other donors' samples. The chain has TRBV28 and TRBJ1-5; TRBD1 matches at 9 bases. CDR3 in amino acids: CASSGTGGLNQPQHF. The CDR3 DNA follows: TGTGCCAGCAGCGGCACAGGGGGCCTTAATCAGCCCCAGCATTTT.